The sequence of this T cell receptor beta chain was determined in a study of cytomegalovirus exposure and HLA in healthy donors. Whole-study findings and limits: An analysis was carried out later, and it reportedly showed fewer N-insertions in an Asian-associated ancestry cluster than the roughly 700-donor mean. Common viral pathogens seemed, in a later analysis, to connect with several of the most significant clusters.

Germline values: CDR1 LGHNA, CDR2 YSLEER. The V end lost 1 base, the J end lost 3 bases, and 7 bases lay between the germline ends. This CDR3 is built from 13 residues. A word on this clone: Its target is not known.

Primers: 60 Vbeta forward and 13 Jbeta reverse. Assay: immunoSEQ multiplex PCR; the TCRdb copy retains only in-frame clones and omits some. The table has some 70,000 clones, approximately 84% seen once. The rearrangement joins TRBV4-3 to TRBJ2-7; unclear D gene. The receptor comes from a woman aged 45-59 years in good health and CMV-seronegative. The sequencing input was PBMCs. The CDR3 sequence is CASSQAGDYEQYV. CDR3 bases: TGCGCCAGCAGCCAAGCGGGTGACTACGAGCAGTACGTC.